Presented here are 3 T cell receptor beta chains from one specimen sequenced in a study of Ad26.COV2.S vaccination and SARS-CoV-2 variants. Using immunoSEQ multiplex PCR, the repertoire was profiled, and TCRdb retains in-frame clones only, with some absent. The sample includes about 6,800 clones, roughly 84% of them seen just once. Sequencing was performed on peripheral blood, taken after recovery from COVID-19. Receptors originate from a human donor who had recovered from COVID-19.

This chain connects TRBV5-6 to TRBJ2-1; a possible D gene is TRBD2 (6 bases). This CDR3 is built from 19 residues. Trimming removed 0 bases from V and 3 bases from J, with 22 bases in between. CDR1 and CDR2 (germline): SGHDT, YYEEEE. The chain's CDR3 is CASSLGELRLDRRYNEQFF. CDR3 DNA: TGTGCCAGCAGCTTGGGGGAATTGCGACTAGACAGACGCTACAATGAGCAGTTCTTC.

The chain couples TRBV5-5 to TRBJ2-5; D unresolved. V shed 2 bases and J shed 4 bases, with 6 bases lying between them. Germline assignment: CDR1 SGHKS and CDR2 YYEKEE (reference sequence). The CDR3 is 12 residues long. In DNA, the CDR3 is TGTGCCAGCAGCTTTTGGGGAGAGACCCAGTACTTC. Its protein product is CASSFWGETQYF.

The rearrangement joins TRBV19 to TRBJ2-7, with TRBD1 matching over 7 bases. Germline V gives CDR1 LNHDA, CDR2 SQIVND (reference sequence). The CDR3 length is 14 residues. Trimming cost V 5 bases and J 1 base; bases outside gene matches: 5. The CDR3 loop reads CASSPYRGSYEQYF. In DNA, the CDR3 is TGTGCCAGTAGTCCCTACAGGGGATCCTACGAGCAGTACTTC.